What follows describes a single T cell receptor (beta chain). The sample belongs to a study of blood T cells in healthy people across ages. The use of a sample-barcoded 5' primer and a J-beta primer mix characterized a second PCR of roughly 7 to 11 cycles. MiXCR, applied by TCRdb to the 5' RACE reads, yields one record per CDR3 protein. The repertoire has 780,000 or so distinct CDR3 sequences, about 61% of them found once; the top ten carry about a quarter. There are 15 residues in the CDR3. With 5 bases clipped from V and 3 bases from J, the junction kept 7 bases outside the gene matches. Germline V lookup: CDR1 MNHEY, CDR2 SMNVEV (reference sequence).

The origin of this receptor is a middle-aged man in good health. The chain has TRBV27 and TRBJ2-1; 7 bases fit TRBD1. Sequencing input: blood. This CDR3 reads CASSPRTGVYNEQFF. The CDR3, as DNA: TGTGCCAGCAGTCCCCGTACAGGGGTCTACAATGAGCAGTTCTTC.